This T cell receptor beta chain is from a study of blood T cell repertoires in COVID-19. The overall study: Samples representing acute and convalescent COVID-19 were sourced from the United States, Italy and Spain. The analysed material was cDNA or gDNA that came from T cells, B-cell-depleted T cells, or PBMCs.

Original processing notes: Reference gene primer amplification yielded estimated nucleated cell counts. Measured with immunoSEQ multiplex PCR; TCRdb has only the in-frame clones, and not every one. The DNA was the basis for D and trimming; V, J and clone size are from that table. The sample has 370,000 or so clones; 81% are singletons. CDR1 is SGHVS and CDR2 is FNYEAQ in the germline V gene. The CDR3 covers 15 residues. V was trimmed by 3 bases and J by 2 bases, leaving 10 bases between them. Sequenced sample: peripheral blood. The chain uses TRBV7-6 and TRBJ2-2; D gene unclear. This receptor was taken from a human donor with acute or convalescent COVID-19. The donor label of this sample is uncertain. In nucleotides, the CDR3 is TGTGCCAGCAGCTTGTCAAACATCAACACCGGGGAGCTGTTTTTT. It encodes CASSLSNINTGELFF. The complete variable domain, with remaining parts taken from reference TRBV7-6 and TRBJ2-2, reads GAGVSQSPRYKVTKRGQDVALRCDPISGHVSLYWYRQALGQGPEFLTYFNYEAQQDKSGLPNDRFSAERPEGSISTLTIQRTEQRDSAMYRCASSLSNINTGELFFGEGSRLTVL.